The T cell receptor (beta chain) described here comes from a study of early T cells in non-severe SARS-CoV-2 infection. TCRdb independently ran MiXCR on the 5' RACE reads; one entry per CDR3 protein. The sample carries about 110,000 distinct CDR3 sequences, roughly an eighth recorded once. The CDR3 totals 16 residues. The V segment lost 2 bases and the J segment 6 bases; nucleotides outside the gene matches: 9. The germline gives CDR1 SGHVS, CDR2 FNYEAQ. The chain combines TRBV7-6 with TRBJ2-2; 7 bases are a match to TRBD2. The clonotype originates from an adult who was a healthcare worker with PCR-confirmed SARS-CoV-2 infection or an uninfected control (not recorded which). Material for sequencing was whole blood. The chain's CDR3 is CASSLIPSGDAGELFF. DNA of the CDR3: TGTGCCAGCAGCTTAATACCCAGCGGGGACGCCGGGGAGCTGTTTTTT.